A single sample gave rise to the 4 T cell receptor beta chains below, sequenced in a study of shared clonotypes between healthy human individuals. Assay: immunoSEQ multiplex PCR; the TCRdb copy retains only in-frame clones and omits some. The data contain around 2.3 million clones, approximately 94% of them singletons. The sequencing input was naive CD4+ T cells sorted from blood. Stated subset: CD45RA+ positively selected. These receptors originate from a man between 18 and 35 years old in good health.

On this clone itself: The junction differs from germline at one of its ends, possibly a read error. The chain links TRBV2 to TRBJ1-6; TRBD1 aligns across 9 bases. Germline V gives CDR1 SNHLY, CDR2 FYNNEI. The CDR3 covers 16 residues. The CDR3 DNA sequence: TGTGCCAGCAGTGTTGAGACAGGGGGTAATAATGCACCCCTCCACTTT. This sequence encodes CASSVETGGNNAPLHF. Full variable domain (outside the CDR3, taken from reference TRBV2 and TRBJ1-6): EPEVTQTPSHQVTQMGQEVILRCVPISNHLYFYWYRQILGQKVEFLVSFYNNEISEKSEIFDDQFSVERPDGSNFTLKIRSTKLEDSAMYFCASSVETGGNNAPLHFGNGTRLTVT.

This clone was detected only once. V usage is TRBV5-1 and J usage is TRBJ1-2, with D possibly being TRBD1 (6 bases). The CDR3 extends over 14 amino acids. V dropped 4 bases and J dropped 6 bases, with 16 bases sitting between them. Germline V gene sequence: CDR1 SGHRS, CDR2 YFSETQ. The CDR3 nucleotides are TGCGCCAGCAGCCTCCCCGACAGGATGGATGGCTACACCTTC. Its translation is CASSLPDRMDGYTF.

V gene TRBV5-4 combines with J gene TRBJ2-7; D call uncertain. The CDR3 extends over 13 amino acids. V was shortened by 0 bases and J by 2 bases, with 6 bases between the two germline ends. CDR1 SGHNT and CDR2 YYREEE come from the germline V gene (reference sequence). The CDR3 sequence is CASSLEATYEQYF. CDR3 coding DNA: TGTGCCAGCAGCTTGGAGGCGACCTACGAGCAGTACTTC.

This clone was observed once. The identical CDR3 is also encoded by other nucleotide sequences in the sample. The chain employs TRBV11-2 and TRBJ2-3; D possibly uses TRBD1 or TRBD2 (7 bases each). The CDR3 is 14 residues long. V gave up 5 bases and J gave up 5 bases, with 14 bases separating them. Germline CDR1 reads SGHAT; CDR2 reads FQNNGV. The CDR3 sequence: CASSLSRGGDTQYF. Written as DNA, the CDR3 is TGTGCCAGCAGCCTTAGCAGGGGGGGAGATACGCAGTATTTT.